The T cell receptor (beta chain) under discussion was sequenced for a study of naive and memory T cell subsets. Study results and caveats: TCR transcript changes with activation or differentiation may affect this RNA method.

Blood and skin TCR RNA was reverse transcribed with alpha and beta constant primers. MiXCR, run by TCRdb on the 5' RACE reads, gives a single entry per CDR3 protein. The sample consists of tens of thousands of distinct CDR3 sequences, 20% to 25% of them appearing once. For this clonotype: Antigen: not known.

Adult healthy volunteers gave 2.5 ml peripheral blood for whole-blood RNA. V lost 3 bases, J lost 7 bases, and 16 bases lay in between. This CDR3 has 13 residues. CDR1 and CDR2 from the germline V gene are DFQATT and SNEGSKA (reference sequence). The chain is built from TRBV20-1 and TRBJ2-7; tentative D call: TRBD1 (6 bases). The TCR originated in a female donor in good health. CDR3 amino acids: CSASDWQGKEQYF. The CDR3 DNA is TGCAGTGCTAGTGATTGGCAGGGGAAAGAGCAGTACTTC.